Below, 23 T cell receptor beta chains from the same sample are listed, as sequenced in a study of Graves' ophthalmopathy and Graves' hyperthyroidism. Amplified TCR beta CDR3 regions were obtained using RNA transcripts as template. The first round was an RT-PCR with HTBI primers, and the second round was a multiplex PCR. TCRdb used MiXCR to reprocess the multiplex PCR reads, holding one entry per CDR3 protein. The repertoire holds 600,000 to 650,000 distinct CDR3 sequences, with about 24% as singletons. The source material was peripheral blood. The receptor set was obtained from a woman aged 18-35 years with stable Graves' hyperthyroidism. Some clones in this sample may be carry-over from other donors' samples.

This clonotype occurred a few times. The chain recombines TRBV18 with TRBJ2-2; unclear D gene. This CDR3 comprises 14 residues. Trimming pared 8 bases from V and 1 base from J, leaving 11 bases between. Germline lookup yields CDR1 KGHSH and CDR2 LQKENI. The CDR3 DNA is TGTGCCAGCCCGATGGTCGAGAACACCGGGGAGCTGTTTTTT. Residues: CASPMVENTGELFF.

This clonotype appeared a few times. The V call is TRBV12-3 or TRBV12-4, the J call TRBJ2-7, with a possible D match to TRBD1 (6 bases). CDR3 length: 14 amino acids. The ends were cut back, 5 bases at V and 2 bases at J, with 13 bases in the middle. The CDR3 protein is CASSMGHEPYEQYF. DNA for the CDR3: TGTGCCAGCAGTATGGGACACGAACCCTACGAGCAGTACTTC.

The table lists this clonotype with many counts. The rearrangement links TRBV28 to TRBJ2-7; 9 bases match TRBD1. Trimming removed 3 bases from V and 4 bases from J; junction bases left unmatched: 7. The CDR3 contains 15 residues. Germline CDR1 and CDR2: MDHEN and SYDVKM. The CDR3 coding sequence is TGTGCCAGCAGTTTTCCCGGGACAGGGATTTACGAGCAGTACTTC. It codes for CASSFPGTGIYEQYF.

This clonotype was observed many times. The chain combines TRBV7-9 with TRBJ1-2; 8 bases line up with TRBD1. Trimming took 7 bases from V and 7 from J; bases not matched to a gene: 11. The CDR3 has 14 amino acids. CDR1 and CDR2 from the germline V gene are SEHNR and FQNEAQ (reference sequence). The CDR3 reads CASNPNRGRVGYTF. CDR3 coding DNA: TGTGCCAGCAACCCCAACAGGGGGAGAGTTGGCTACACCTTC.

The chain uses TRBV11-2 and TRBJ1-1; a possible D gene is TRBD1 (5 bases). Germline V CDR1 and CDR2: SGHAT, FQNNGV. The V and J ends lost 5 bases and 0 bases respectively, with 22 bases between them. The CDR3 contains 18 residues. This CDR3 reads CASSTGTVLGFMNTEAFF. DNA of the CDR3: TGTGCCAGCAGCACCGGGACGGTTTTGGGTTTCATGAACACTGAAGCTTTCTTT.

In the case of this clonotype: This sequence may be a read error, since a much larger clone differs from it by one base. The chain recombines TRBV19 with TRBJ2-5; 8 bases agree with TRBD1. With 6 bases clipped from V and 1 base from J, the junction kept 7 bases outside the gene matches. Germline assignment: CDR1 LNHDA and CDR2 SQIVND (reference sequence). The CDR3 contains 15 residues. The CDR3 coding sequence is TGTGCCAGTAGGATCCAGGACAGGGCCCAAGAGACCCAGTACTTC. This codes for CASRIQDRAQETQYF. Based on the CDR3 plus reference TRBV19 and TRBJ2-5, the full variable domain is DGGITQSPKYLFRKEGQNVTLSCEQNLNHDAMYWYRQDPGQGLRLIYYSQIVNDFQKGDIAEGYSVSREKKESFPLTVTSAQKNPTAFYLCASRIQDRAQETQYFGPGTRLLVL.

The chain is built from TRBV12-3 or TRBV12-4 and TRBJ2-7; 7 nucleotides match TRBD1. Germline trimming cut 6 bases from V and 3 bases from J; bases unmatched to any gene: 8. The CDR3 sequence is 14 residues long. CDR3 in DNA: TGTGCCAGCAGCTGGGACCCAGGGGGCTACGAGCAGTACTTC. It translates to CASSWDPGGYEQYF.

This clonotype was observed a single time. V usage is TRBV20-1 and J usage is TRBJ2-6; 8 nucleotides align to TRBD2. V was pared by 3 bases and J by 0 bases, with 7 bases of the junction left unmatched. This CDR3 region has 17 residues. CDR1 is DFQATT and CDR2 is SNEGSKA in the germline V gene (reference sequence). This chain's CDR3 is CSARGGGPSSGANVLTF. The DNA for the CDR3 is TGCAGTGCTAGGGGCGGGGGGCCATCCTCTGGGGCCAACGTCCTGACTTTC.

This clonotype was observed many times. The rearrangement joins TRBV2 to TRBJ2-5; D is ambiguous. The germline gives CDR1 SNHLY, CDR2 FYNNEI. This CDR3 comprises 14 residues. The V end lost 5 bases, the J end lost 4 bases, and 14 bases lay between the germline ends. The CDR3 is CASSWMLLRETQYF. The DNA for the CDR3 is TGTGCCAGCAGTTGGATGCTTCTGAGAGAGACCCAGTACTTC.

This clonotype was seen a few times. The V call is TRBV30, the J call TRBJ2-4; D call uncertain. Per germline, CDR1 GTSNPN and CDR2 SVGIG (reference sequence). Trimming took 0 bases from V and 6 from J, leaving 12 bases between them. The CDR3 covers 14 residues. The CDR3 loop reads CAWSVEAIGNIQYF. CDR3 coding DNA: TGTGCCTGGAGTGTAGAAGCGATAGGAAACATTCAGTACTTC. Filled out from reference TRBV30 and TRBJ2-4, the complete variable domain reads SQTIHQWPATLVQPVGSPLSLECTVEGTSNPNLYWYRQAAGRGLQLLFYSVGIGQISSEVPQNLSASRPQDRQFILSSKKLLLSDSGFYLCAWSVEAIGNIQYFGAGTRLSVL.

The J gene is TRBJ2-5, the V gene TRBV5-1, with D maybe TRBD2 (6 bases). With 1 base removed from V and 3 bases from J, the gap between germline ends came to 10 bases. The CDR3 runs 14 residues. In germline, CDR1 is SGHRS, CDR2 YFSETQ. The CDR3 here is CASSLIGGEETQYF. The CDR3 coding sequence is TGCGCCAGCAGCTTGATCGGGGGTGAAGAGACCCAGTACTTC.

This clonotype was counted only a few times. The chain is built from TRBV6-5 and TRBJ2-7, with D uncertain. There are 14 residues in the CDR3. CDR1 and CDR2 from the germline V gene are MNHEY and SVGAGI. Trimming pared 0 bases from V and 5 bases from J, leaving 11 bases between. The CDR3 spells CASSYSKGRDEQYF. The CDR3 nucleotides read TGTGCCAGCAGTTACTCGAAGGGCCGCGACGAGCAGTACTTC.

There are a few counts of this clonotype. The V call is TRBV28, the J call TRBJ1-2, with D unclear. From germline, CDR1 is MDHEN and CDR2 SYDVKM. The CDR3 spans 13 residues. Trimming shortened V by 7 bases and J by 3 bases, and 12 bases separated the two germline ends. The chain's CDR3 is CASTYSLYYGYTF. DNA of the CDR3: TGTGCCAGCACATACAGCCTCTACTATGGCTACACCTTC.

V is TRBV27 and J is TRBJ2-7; TRBD1 matches 7 bases. Germline V gene sequence: CDR1 MNHEY, CDR2 SMNVEV (reference sequence). The J segment lost 11 bases and the V segment lost 4 bases, leaving 23 bases of the junction unmatched. The CDR3 totals 17 residues. CDR3 in amino acids: CASSCRQGPSESICEYF. In nucleotides, the CDR3 is TGTGCCAGCAGTTGCAGACAGGGCCCATCTGAGTCTATATGTGAGTACTTC.

In its sample, this clonotype was seen many times. This chain joins TRBV15 and TRBJ2-5, with D perhaps matching TRBD2 (6 bases). This CDR3 contains 13 residues. In germline, CDR1 is LNHNV, CDR2 YYDKDF (reference sequence). Trimming took off 4 bases at V and 5 bases at J, with 11 bases between the two ends. The CDR3 sequence: CATSKLAGETQYF. The CDR3 nucleotides read TGTGCCACCAGCAAACTAGCAGGGGAGACCCAGTACTTC.

This clonotype showed up many times. This chain links TRBV6-1 with TRBJ1-2; D might be TRBD1 (6 bases). The CDR3 contains 15 residues. V was trimmed by 6 bases and J by 2 bases, leaving 16 bases between them. Looked up from germline, CDR1 is MNHNS and CDR2 is SASEGT. CDR3 sequence: CASRPDRTGNYGYTF. In DNA form, the CDR3 reads TGTGCCAGCAGGCCCGACCGTACAGGGAACTATGGCTACACCTTC.

This clonotype came up many times. The CDR3 DNA reads TGTGCCAGCAGTTGGGGACAGTCGATAGAGACCCAGTACTTC. It yields the protein CASSWGQSIETQYF. The chain couples TRBV28 to TRBJ2-5; TRBD1 matches 7 bases. The CDR3 runs to 14 residues. The V gene's germline CDR1 is MDHEN and CDR2 SYDVKM. V lost 4 bases, J lost 4 bases, and 6 bases stayed unmatched.

Regarding this clonotype: At one end, the junction sequence differs from germline, possibly due to a read error. V usage is TRBV18 and J usage is TRBJ2-5, with 7 bases that match TRBD1. CDR1 KGHSH and CDR2 LQKENI come from the germline V gene. This CDR3 is built from 15 residues. DNA for the CDR3: TGTGCCAGCTCACGAACAGGGGTGAACGAAGAGAGCCAGTACTTC. It is translated as CASSRTGVNEESQYF.

Ten or more counts support this clonotype. The chain uses TRBV7-2 and TRBJ2-5; 14 bases map to TRBD2. The germline V gene encodes CDR1 SGHTA and CDR2 FQGNSA. The CDR3 has 17 residues. J lost 2 bases, V lost 4 bases, and 6 bases had no gene match. The CDR3 loop reads CASSSYWTSGGQETQYF. In nucleotides, the CDR3 is TGTGCCAGCAGCTCTTACTGGACTAGCGGGGGGCAAGAGACCCAGTACTTC. Variable domain in full (rest from reference TRBV7-2 and TRBJ2-5): GAGVSQSPSNKVTEKGKDVELRCDPISGHTALYWYRQSLGQGLEFLIYFQGNSAPDKSGLPSDRFSAERTGGSVSTLTIQRTQQEDSAVYLCASSSYWTSGGQETQYFGPGTRLLVL.

This rearrangement joins TRBV28 to TRBJ1-3; D is uncertain. This CDR3 has 17 residues. The V gene lost 5 bases and the J gene lost 0 bases, with 17 bases spanning the gap. Germline V gene data show CDR1 as MDHEN and CDR2 as SYDVKM. The CDR3 loop reads CASSLPWMEDSGNTIYF. DNA of the CDR3: TGTGCCAGCAGTCTTCCCTGGATGGAGGACTCTGGAAACACCATATATTTT.

There are many counts of this clonotype. This sequence joins TRBV2 and TRBJ1-2, with D perhaps TRBD1 (6 bases). V was shortened by 8 bases and J by 4 bases, with 20 bases between the two germline ends. The CDR3 sequence is 15 residues long. CDR1 is SNHLY, CDR2 FYNNEI, per germline. CDR3 region: CASVGQSRGSYGYTF. Written as DNA, the CDR3 is TGTGCCAGCGTCGGACAGTCCCGAGGAAGCTATGGCTACACCTTC.

This clonotype has at least ten counts. V and J are TRBV2 and TRBJ2-5; 9 bases are a match to TRBD1. Germline V gene sequence: CDR1 SNHLY, CDR2 FYNNEI. V gave up 7 bases and J gave up 5 bases; unmatched junction bases: 17. The CDR3 is 17 amino acids. CDR3 nucleotides: TGTGCCAGCAATCCCACCTGGATAACAGGGGGCGGCGAGACCCAGTACTTC. This codes for CASNPTWITGGGETQYF.

This clonotype showed up many times. The CDR3 nucleotides are TGCAGCGTCGGGACAGGGGGCGATCAGCCCCAGCATTTT. This gives the protein CSVGTGGDQPQHF. V and J are TRBV29-1 and TRBJ1-5, with 12 positions matching TRBD1. V lost 6 bases, J lost 5 bases, and 2 bases stayed unmatched. The germline CDR1 and CDR2 sequences are SQVTM and ANQGSEA. The CDR3 loop spans 13 amino acids.